This entry concerns a single T cell receptor (beta chain). It has no known antigen specificity. No much larger clonotype is one base removed from it; base qualities were not supplied. Genomic DNA was used as template for profiling of TCR beta VDJ combinations and CDR3 sequences. An Illumina HiSeq 2000 was the platform used for TCR repertoire sequencing. The paper's data handling went like this. TRBV/TRBJ rearrangement plots, CDR3 size and DJ length profiles, and Simpson's diversity index were used to assess repertoires. The most abundant DNA sequence in the deep sequencing data was taken as the immunodominant clone. CDR3 amino acid sequences were checked for sharing across subjects and were also compared against the VDJdb database and published repertoires. The raw public reads went through TCRdb reprocessing: fastp at Q25, MiXCR clone calling, in-frame beta chains kept. When rows share a CDR3 protein, they turn into one entry using the most common DNA and genes. The V and J calls and clone size are TCRdb's, not the authors'. Counted in this sample were roughly 180,000 distinct CDR3 sequences; nearly 65% of them appeared once. The ten largest clones take up approximately 46% of the sample.

The germline ends are 15 bases apart after V is trimmed by 6 bases and J by 3 bases. Sequences SGHTA (CDR1) and FQGNSA (CDR2) are obtained from the germline V gene. Counted from cysteine to phenylalanine, this CDR3 has 15 amino acids. The read is trimmed to its CDR3 DNA, 45 bases read in frame from base 1. Flow cytometry had shown CD8+CD57+ cell expansion in the patients selected for sequencing. Every patient had severe acquired aplastic anemia, diagnosed using the International Study of Aplastic Anemia and Agranulocytosis and Camitta criteria. No patient had received any therapy when blood was sampled. In the study, sorted CD4+ and CD8+ blood T cells from patients with severe aplastic anemia and from healthy subjects underwent deep sequencing of TCR repertoires. Patients were enrolled in the USA under clinicaltrials.gov protocols 00001620, 01623167, 00001397, 00071045, 00081523 and 00961064. Ficoll-Paque density gradient centrifugation was used to isolate peripheral blood mononuclear cells. Before DNA extraction, CD4+ and CD8+ T cells were sorted with FACS or magnetic beads.

This specimen comes from a study of CD8+CD57+ T cells in acquired aplastic anemia (dated by TCRdb to the late 2010s). Study-level background: On average, sorted CD4+ and CD8+ cells yielded around 3.5 ug of extracted DNA, with a range of roughly 0.19 to 27.4 ug. A CD8+CD57+ expansion meant a frequency higher than the mean frequency seen in healthy subjects. Paper-wide results and their limitations: Between patients and healthy controls, no significant difference in CD8+ Simpson's diversity was found (P=0.060). Around 30 CD8+ CDR3 sequences were found to be shared between patients and controls, but these sequences appeared to be highly expressed in patients and within the immunodominant clones of the patients.

The V gene is TRBV7-2 and the J gene is TRBJ2-1; the D match is possibly TRBD1 or TRBD2, with 7 bases aligned in each. The TCR was taken from a human donor with aplastic anemia. Sequencing was performed on sorted CD4+, CD8+, or CD8+CD57+ T cells (not recorded which) from PBMCs. The CDR3 sequence is CASRQPGGGYNEQFF. The sequence in DNA is TGTGCCAGCAGACAACCAGGGGGGGGCTACAATGAGCAGTTCTTC.